This T cell receptor beta chain was captured in a study of blood T cell repertoires in COVID-19. Looking at the study overall: Sites in the United States, Italy and Spain provided acute and convalescent COVID-19 samples.

Per the original data handling: The assay estimated nucleated cells by amplifying reference gene primers. Using immunoSEQ multiplex PCR, the repertoire was profiled, and TCRdb retains in-frame clones only, with some absent. V, J and clone size are taken as reported in that table, and D and trimming were inferred from the DNA itself. The sample has 200,000 to 250,000 clones, 87% seen once; the top ten hold 9.5% to 15%. There are 15 residues in the CDR3. Germline CDR1 ENHRY, CDR2 SYGVKD. Trimming stripped 4 bases from V and 9 bases from J, with 19 bases between. Sequencing was performed on peripheral blood. The V gene is TRBV10-3, the J gene TRBJ2-1; tentative D call: TRBD1 (6 bases). The sequence was obtained from a woman aged 18-35 years who had recovered from COVID-19. The CDR3 DNA is TGTGCCATCAGTGCGGAGGAAGGGGGTGCGGGTGAGCAGTTCTTC. Amino acid sequence: CAISAEEGGAGEQFF.